The entry below describes one TCR beta chain. The target antigen is unknown. This entry comes from a study of cytomegalovirus exposure and HLA in healthy donors. About the research overall: Among the 398 genotyped donors, just over 80% were placed in the Caucasian-associated ancestry cluster. Findings and caveats of the study: An analysis was carried out at a later point. It showed that HLA-associated TCR beta chains were more clonally expanded than equally common non-associated chains. Overall, approximately 180 TCR beta chains were annotated as cytomegalovirus-associated. Donor immune exposure was known only as CMV serostatus.

The trim removed 3 bases at V and 3 bases at J, leaving 8 bases unmatched. The CDR3 consists of 15 residues. CDR1 and CDR2 (germline): ENHRY, SYGVKD. The PCR made use of 60 Vbeta and 13 Jbeta primers. Assay: immunoSEQ multiplex PCR; the TCRdb copy retains only in-frame clones and omits some. This table holds 70,000 to 95,000 clones, roughly 60% found once. The TCR was taken from a woman in her 30s in good health and CMV-seropositive. Input material: PBMCs. This chain links TRBV10-3 with TRBJ2-7; 7 bases line up with TRBD1. The CDR3 coding sequence is TGTGCCATCAGTGACCAAGGACAGGCCGTCTACGAGCAGTACTTC. It yields the protein CAISDQGQAVYEQYF.